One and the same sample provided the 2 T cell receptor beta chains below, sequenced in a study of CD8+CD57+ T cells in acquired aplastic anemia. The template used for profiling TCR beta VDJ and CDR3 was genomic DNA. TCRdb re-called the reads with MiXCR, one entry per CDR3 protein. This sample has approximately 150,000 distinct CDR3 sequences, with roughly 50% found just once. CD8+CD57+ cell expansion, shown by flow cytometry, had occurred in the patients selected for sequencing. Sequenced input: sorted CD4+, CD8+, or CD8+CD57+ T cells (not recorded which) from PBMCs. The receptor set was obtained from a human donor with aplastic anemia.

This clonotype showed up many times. CDR3 in amino acids: CASRKQGYEQYF. As DNA, the CDR3 is TGTGCCAGCAGGAAGCAGGGCTACGAGCAGTACTTC. The gene calls are TRBV2 and TRBJ2-7; possible D gene TRBD1, 5 bases. V lost 6 bases to trimming and J lost 3 bases, with 9 bases between them. The CDR3 extends over 12 amino acids. Germline values: CDR1 SNHLY, CDR2 FYNNEI.

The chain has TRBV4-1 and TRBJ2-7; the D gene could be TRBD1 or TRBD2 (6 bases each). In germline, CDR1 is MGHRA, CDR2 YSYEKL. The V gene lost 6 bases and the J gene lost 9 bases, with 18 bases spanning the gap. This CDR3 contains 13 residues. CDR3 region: CASSWSRGDAQYF. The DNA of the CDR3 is TGCGCCAGCAGTTGGAGTAGGGGGGACGCGCAGTACTTC.